These 15 T cell receptor beta chains came from one sample sequenced in a study of spatial heterogeneity in lung cancer. One entry per CDR3 protein results from TCRdb running MiXCR on the 5' RACE reads. Of around 60,000 distinct CDR3 sequences in the sample, about 8% are singletons; the top ten hold about 14%. As for time point: sample taken at primary tumor resection. No cells were sorted before sequencing. The whole RNA sequenced was extracted from tumor, nontumor lung or frozen PBMC. Sequenced here: PBMCs, sampled at surgery. These receptor sequences come from a female donor with early-stage non-small cell lung cancer.

This clonotype has more than one count but fewer than ten. The chain joins TRBV4-1 to TRBJ1-3, with 9 bases fitting TRBD1. Per germline, CDR1 MGHRA and CDR2 YSYEKL. CDR3 length: 14 residues. With V trimmed by 3 bases and J by 7 bases, 4 bases remained unmatched. The CDR3 is CASSQGQGGNTIYF. CDR3 DNA: TGCGCCAGCAGCCAGGGACAGGGCGGCAACACCATATATTTT.

Ten or more counts support this clonotype. V usage is TRBV6-6 and J usage is TRBJ1-5, with a tentative D call TRBD1 (6 bases). Germline CDR1 reads MNHNY; CDR2 reads SVGAGI (reference sequence). V lost 0 bases, J lost 0 bases, and 9 bases lay in between. CDR3 size: 16 residues. The CDR3 reads CASSYSGQYSNQPQHF. The CDR3, as DNA: TGTGCCAGCAGTTACTCTGGACAGTATAGCAATCAGCCCCAGCATTTT.

This sequence joins TRBV11-3 and TRBJ2-7; 9 positions agree with TRBD1. The germline CDR1 and CDR2 sequences are SGHNT and YENEEA. Unmatched junction bases numbered 8, after V lost 4 bases and J lost 1 base. CDR3 length: 16 amino acids. The chain's CDR3 is CASSSDRTGESYEQYF. As DNA, the CDR3 is TGTGCCAGCAGCTCTGACCGGACAGGGGAATCCTACGAGCAGTACTTC.

This clonotype was observed a handful of times. V usage is TRBV4-1 and J usage is TRBJ1-4; weak D call: TRBD1 (5 bases). The CDR3 totals 15 residues. Germline CDR1 reads MGHRA; CDR2 reads YSYEKL. V gave up 1 base and J gave up 5 bases, with 11 bases separating them. This CDR3 is CASSQGQGANEKLFF. CDR3 in DNA: TGCGCCAGCAGCCAAGGGCAGGGAGCAAATGAAAAACTGTTTTTT.

This clonotype showed up just a few times. The rearrangement links TRBV7-3 to TRBJ1-5; TRBD1 matches 9 bases. This CDR3 region has 15 residues. V lost 5 bases to trimming and J lost 6 bases; unmatched junction nucleotides: 8. The germline V gene has CDR1 SGHTA and CDR2 FQGTGA. CDR3: CASSPPGQGSQPQHF. The DNA of the CDR3 is TGTGCCAGCAGCCCCCCGGGACAGGGAAGTCAGCCCCAGCATTTT.

Ten or more counts support this clonotype. The V call is TRBV6-1, the J call TRBJ2-5; D may be TRBD1 (6 bases). The V end lost 5 bases, the J end lost 7 bases, and 20 bases lay between the germline ends. Germline V gives CDR1 MNHNS, CDR2 SASEGT. The CDR3 runs 15 residues. CDR3 protein: CASSTRTDLRVTQYF. DNA for the CDR3: TGTGCCAGCAGTACCCGGACAGACCTCCGAGTGACCCAGTACTTC.

This clonotype was recorded many times. The CDR3 DNA is TGTGCCAGCAGCAAACAGGATCGGCAGTACTTC. This sequence encodes CASSKQDRQYF. The chain has TRBV6-5 and TRBJ2-7; D is perhaps TRBD1 (5 bases). Trimming cost V 6 bases and J 9 bases, with 12 bases left between them. Germline loops: CDR1 MNHEY, CDR2 SVGAGI. The CDR3 contains 11 residues.

The chain uses TRBV7-3 and TRBJ1-1; D ambiguous. This CDR3 has 14 residues. In germline, CDR1 is SGHTA, CDR2 FQGTGA. Trimming took off 1 base at V and 3 bases at J, with 9 bases between the two ends. The CDR3 nucleotides are TGTGCCAGCAGCTTAAAAGGGCAGGACACTGAAGCTTTCTTT. This codes for CASSLKGQDTEAFF.

There are a few counts of this clonotype. V usage is TRBV3-1 and J usage is TRBJ1-3; tentative D call: TRBD1 (6 bases). Trimming left V 1 base short and J 3 bases short, with 10 bases between. The CDR3 has 15 residues. The germline CDR1 and CDR2 sequences are LGHDT and YNNKEL (reference sequence). The CDR3 is CASSQAAGDGNTIYF. The DNA for the CDR3 is TGTGCCAGCAGCCAAGCAGCAGGGGATGGAAACACCATATATTTT.

This clonotype was counted only a few times. The rearrangement joins TRBV6-6 to TRBJ1-6; maybe TRBD1 (5 bases). Trimming took 5 bases from V and 0 from J, leaving 14 bases between them. CDR1 and CDR2 (germline): MNHNY, SVGAGI (reference sequence). The length of the CDR3 is 17 residues. The CDR3 here is CASSRRTFSSYNSPLHF. DNA of the CDR3: TGTGCCAGCAGTAGGCGGACATTTAGCTCCTATAATTCACCCCTCCACTTT.

Remarks on this clonotype: It may be a read error: a sequence one base away is much more abundant. The chain employs TRBV3-1 and TRBJ1-2; D remains unclear. Germline loops: CDR1 LGHDT, CDR2 YNNKEL (reference sequence). The ends were cut back, 3 bases at V and 3 bases at J, with 5 bases in the middle. This CDR3 is 12 amino acids long. CDR3 DNA: TGTGCCAGCAGCCAGATGTACTATGGCTACACCTTC. Translated: CASSQMYYGYTF.

The rearrangement uses TRBV28 and TRBJ1-5, with D perhaps TRBD1 (5 bases). This CDR3 contains 14 residues. Germline V lookup: CDR1 MDHEN, CDR2 SYDVKM. V was shortened by 4 bases and J by 2 bases, with 9 bases between the two germline ends. In DNA form, the CDR3 reads TGTGCCAGCAGTTGGGGGGTCGGCAATCAGCCCCAGCATTTT. It translates to CASSWGVGNQPQHF. Drawing the rest from reference TRBV28 and TRBJ1-5, the complete variable domain is DVKVTQSSRYLVKRTGEKVFLECVQDMDHENMFWYRQDPGLGLRLIYFSYDVKMKEKGDIPEGYSVSREKKERFSLILESASTNQTSMYLCASSWGVGNQPQHFGDGTRLSIL.

This clonotype was observed a few times. The chain uses TRBV7-3 and TRBJ2-1; unclear D gene. V gave up 5 bases and J gave up 7 bases, with 18 bases separating them. Germline V CDR1 and CDR2: SGHTA, FQGTGA. There are 15 residues in the CDR3. This CDR3 reads CASSPFHGSGNEQFF. The CDR3 DNA follows: TGTGCCAGCAGCCCCTTCCACGGGTCCGGGAATGAGCAGTTCTTC.

This clonotype showed up just a few times. The chain recombines TRBV7-3 with TRBJ1-1; possibly TRBD1 for D (5 bases). V shed 6 bases and J shed 4 bases, with 18 bases lying between them. This CDR3 spans 15 amino acids. Germline V gene sequence: CDR1 SGHTA, CDR2 FQGTGA. CDR3 residues: CASRIKLGPSTEAFF. CDR3 sequence (DNA): TGTGCCAGCAGAATAAAATTGGGACCGTCCACTGAAGCTTTCTTT. The full variable domain, rest sourced from reference TRBV7-3 and TRBJ1-1, is GAGVSQTPSNKVTEKGKYVELRCDPISGHTALYWYRQSLGQGPEFLIYFQGTGAADDSGLPNDRFFAVRPEGSVSTLKIQRTERGDSAVYLCASRIKLGPSTEAFFGQGTRLTVV.

The chain combines TRBV10-3 with TRBJ2-3, with TRBD2 identical over 11 bases. The germline V gene has CDR1 ENHRY and CDR2 SYGVKD. The CDR3 length is 16 residues. V lost 6 bases and J lost 1; bases outside the gene matches: 6. CDR3: CAIRDSGGAGTDTQYF. The DNA of the CDR3 is TGTGCCATCAGGGATAGCGGGGGGGCGGGCACAGATACGCAGTATTTT.